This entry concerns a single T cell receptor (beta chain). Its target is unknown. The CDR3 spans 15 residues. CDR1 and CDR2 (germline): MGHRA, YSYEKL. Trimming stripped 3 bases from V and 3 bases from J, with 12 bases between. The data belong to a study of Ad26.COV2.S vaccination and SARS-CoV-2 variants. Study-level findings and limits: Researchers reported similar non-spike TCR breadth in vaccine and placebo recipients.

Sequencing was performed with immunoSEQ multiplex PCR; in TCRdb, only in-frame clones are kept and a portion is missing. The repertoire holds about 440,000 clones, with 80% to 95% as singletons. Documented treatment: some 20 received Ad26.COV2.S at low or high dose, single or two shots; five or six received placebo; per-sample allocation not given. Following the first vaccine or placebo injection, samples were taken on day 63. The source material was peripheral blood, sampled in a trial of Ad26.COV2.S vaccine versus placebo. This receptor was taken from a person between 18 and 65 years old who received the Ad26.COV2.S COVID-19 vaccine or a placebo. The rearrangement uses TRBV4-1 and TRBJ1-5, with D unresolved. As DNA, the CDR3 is TGCGCCAGCAGCCATGGCAGTCTTCACAATCAGCCCCAGCATTTT. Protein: CASSHGSLHNQPQHF.